These 8 T cell receptor beta chains share one sample of origin, sequenced in a study of blood T cell repertoires in COVID-19 (dated by TCRdb to about 2020). Libraries came from the immunoSEQ multiplex PCR assay. TCRdb provides this immuneACCESS table in a form limited to in-frame rearrangements. Some clones are lacking; in checked studies, under half of them reflect an unresolved V gene, and why the rest are absent is not known. The sample table lists tens of thousands of clones, 87% of them with a count of one. The top ten clones comprise about 5.2% of the sample. Input material: peripheral blood. The receptors here all came from a man in his 60s with acute or convalescent COVID-19.

The chain has TRBV18 and TRBJ2-7, with TRBD1 matching 8 bases. The ends lost 2 bases at V and 1 base at J; junction bases unmatched: 7. This CDR3 is built from 16 residues. From germline, CDR1 is KGHSH and CDR2 LQKENI. CDR3 sequence reads: CASSPILGTGSYEQYF. The CDR3, as DNA: TGTGCCAGCTCACCAATCCTCGGGACAGGATCCTACGAGCAGTACTTC. Together with reference TRBV18 and TRBJ2-7, the CDR3 gives the full variable domain: NAGVMQNPRHLVRRRGQEARLRCSPMKGHSHVYWYRQLPEEGLKFMVYLQKENIIDESGMPKERFSAEFPKEGPSILRIQQVVRGDSAAYFCASSPILGTGSYEQYFGPGTRLTVT.

The table lists this clone with a count of one. The rearrangement links TRBV15 to TRBJ1-6; 7 bases agree with TRBD1. CDR1 and CDR2 (germline): LNHNV, YYDKDF (reference sequence). Trimming took 0 bases from V and 2 from J; bases not matched to a gene: 10. The CDR3 is 19 amino acids. CDR3 region: CATSRDPLAGGTYNSPLHF. The DNA for the CDR3 is TGTGCCACCAGCAGAGATCCTTTGGCAGGGGGAACCTATAATTCACCCCTCCACTTT.

The chain couples TRBV29-1 to TRBJ1-1; the D gene is possibly TRBD1 (5 bases). Germline V gene sequence: CDR1 SQVTM, CDR2 ANQGSEA. V was pared by 6 bases and J by 4 bases, with 15 bases between. The CDR3 is 13 residues long. Written as DNA, the CDR3 is TGCAGCGTAGAACTCAGGGTTAGCACTGAAGCTTTCTTT. It yields the protein CSVELRVSTEAFF. Drawing the rest from reference TRBV29-1 and TRBJ1-1, the complete variable domain is SAVISQKPSRDICQRGTSLTIQCQVDSQVTMMFWYRQQPGQSLTLIATANQGSEATYESGFVIDKFPISRPNLTFSTLTVSNMSPEDSSIYLCSVELRVSTEAFFGQGTRLTVV.

This chain links TRBV7-2 with TRBJ2-3; 8 positions match TRBD1. The germline gives CDR1 SGHTA, CDR2 FQGNSA. This CDR3 region has 14 residues. V trimming: 5 bases; J trimming: 4 bases; junction bases outside the gene matches: 5. CDR3 residues: CASSVQGEADTQYF. In DNA, the CDR3 is TGTGCCAGCAGCGTACAGGGGGAGGCAGATACGCAGTATTTT.

The genes are TRBV6-5 and TRBJ1-1; D gene ambiguous. This CDR3 has 13 amino acids. CDR1 and CDR2 (germline): MNHEY, SVGAGI. V was pared by 7 bases and J by 1 base, with 10 bases between. In DNA form, the CDR3 reads TGTGCCAGCACCTCACCGCGGAACACTGAAGCTTTCTTT. Its protein is CASTSPRNTEAFF.

The chain recombines TRBV3-1 (or the pseudogene TRBV3-2) with TRBJ1-1; perhaps TRBD1 as D (5 bases). Per germline, CDR1 LGHDT and CDR2 YNNKEL (reference sequence). The CDR3 is made up of 17 amino acids. Trimming left V 2 bases short and J 4 bases short, with 20 bases between. In nucleotides, the CDR3 is TGTGCCAGCAGCCAAAACACCTGGCTAGCGGGGGGCACTGAAGCTTTCTTT. Translation: CASSQNTWLAGGTEAFF.

The CDR3 DNA reads as TGTGCCAGCAGCGCCGACAGGGGGGACTACGAGCAGTACTTC. Protein sequence: CASSADRGDYEQYF. The gene calls are TRBV9 and TRBJ2-7; 9 bases line up with TRBD1. The J segment lost 3 bases and the V segment lost 3 bases, leaving 4 bases of the junction unmatched. The CDR3 contains 14 residues. Germline CDR1 reads SGDLS; CDR2 reads YYNGEE. The full variable domain, completed using reference TRBV9 and TRBJ2-7, is DSGVTQTPKHLITATGQRVTLRCSPRSGDLSVYWYQQSLDQGLQFLIQYYNGEERAKGNILERFSAQQFPDLHSELNLSSLELGDSALYFCASSADRGDYEQYFGPGTRLTVT.

The genes are TRBV21-1 and TRBJ2-1; the table's D call, TRBD2, was not checked against the DNA. TRBV21-1 has pseudogene status. This CDR3 comprises 15 residues. Written as DNA, the CDR3 is TGTGCCAGCAGCTCTGCTGTTGGCAGGCGGGCGGAGCAGTTCTTC. It yields the protein CASSSAVGRRAEQFF.